This T cell receptor (beta chain) appears in the sequencing data of a study of neurological immune-mediated disorders. Notes on this clonotype: Its target is unknown.

The CDR3 is 15 amino acids. The ends lost 0 bases at V and 7 bases at J; junction bases unmatched: 8. The germline V gene has CDR1 SGHRS and CDR2 YFSETQ. Template-switch 5'RACE cDNA synthesis added a 10-nucleotide unique molecular identifier. The output of every sequencing run, over 190 million TCR-beta sequences, came from 15-18 subjects. TCRdb re-analysed the 5' RACE reads in MiXCR, keeping a single row per CDR3 protein. The table has roughly 80,000 distinct CDR3 sequences, more than 5% seen once. Study-level results: Phylogenetic grouping placed 18 of 34 multiple sclerosis patients' repertoires in one related-CDR3 cluster, a possible signature. None of the CDR3 amino acid sequences of expanded clones were shared across subjects, and this suggested private repertoires in all groups.

Sample time point: longitudinal time-point 2. This TCR derives from a woman aged 55-70 years with multiple sclerosis. The V gene is TRBV5-1, the J gene TRBJ1-2, with 8 bases matching TRBD1. The source material was PBMCs. CDR3 amino acids: CASSLGTGYQAGYTF. In nucleotides, the CDR3 is TGCGCCAGCAGCTTGGGGACAGGGTATCAAGCTGGCTACACCTTC.